This T cell receptor beta chain stems from a study of T cell responses to AZD1222 COVID-19 vaccine. Study as a whole: Analysis merged second doses at about 4 or about 12 weeks. Findings and caveats of the study: Elevations in Spike-specific TCR breadth and depth followed administration of two AZD1222 doses. Epitopes outside B.1.351 and B.1.1.7 mutated regions reportedly drew nearly half of spike TCRs.

Assay used: immunoSEQ multiplex PCR; TCRdb lists only in-frame clones, some missing. The sample lists about 130,000 clones, 90% seen once, with 6.9% in the top ten. This clone was seen a handful of times. Its antigen is currently unknown. The TCR was taken from an adult in good health. The material was peripheral blood, obtained on day 0 of AZD1222 vaccination.

CDR3 in amino acids: CASSPPRTPDYSTNEKLFF. In DNA, the CDR3 is TGTGCCAGCAGCCCTCCGCGGACACCCGATTATTCAACTAATGAAAAACTGTTTTTT. V usage is TRBV7-9 and J usage is TRBJ1-4; D may be TRBD1 (5 bases). V was trimmed by 5 bases and J by 0 bases, leaving 22 bases between them. The germline V gene has CDR1 SEHNR and CDR2 FQNEAQ (reference sequence). CDR3 size: 19 residues. Together with reference TRBV7-9 and TRBJ1-4, the CDR3 gives the full variable domain: DTGVSQNPRHKITKRGQNVTFRCDPISEHNRLYWYRQTLGQGPEFLTYFQNEAQLEKSRLLSDRFSAERPKGSFSTLEIQRTEQGDSAMYLCASSPPRTPDYSTNEKLFFGSGTQLSVL.